This T cell receptor beta chain came from a study of T cell repertoires in cytomegalovirus infection. Study-wide background: Based on public TCR beta signatures, there were indications of CMV infection and of a matching HLA type. Regarding the study as a whole: Ex vivo, HLA-C-restricted CMV-specific TCR beta clonotypes prevailed over the rest of the response. There were carriers of CMV plus the relevant HLA, and cumulative public TCR beta family frequency identified them.

The ends were cut back, 5 bases at V and 4 bases at J, with 8 bases in the middle. Germline V gives CDR1 SGHTA, CDR2 FQGNSA. The CDR3 covers 12 residues. The table lists this clonotype with many counts. The target antigen is unknown. MiXCR was run by TCRdb on the reads, yielding one entry per CDR3 protein. The sample yields 300,000 to 400,000 distinct CDR3 sequences, around a sixth seen once. The V gene is TRBV7-2, the J gene TRBJ2-5; D remains unclear. The TCR sequence derives from a human donor in good health (CMV status not recorded). Some clones in this sample may be carry-over from other donors' samples. Material: PBMCs. The CDR3 loop reads CASSATRETQYF. CDR3 DNA sequence: TGTGCCAGCAGCGCAACGAGAGAGACCCAGTACTTC.